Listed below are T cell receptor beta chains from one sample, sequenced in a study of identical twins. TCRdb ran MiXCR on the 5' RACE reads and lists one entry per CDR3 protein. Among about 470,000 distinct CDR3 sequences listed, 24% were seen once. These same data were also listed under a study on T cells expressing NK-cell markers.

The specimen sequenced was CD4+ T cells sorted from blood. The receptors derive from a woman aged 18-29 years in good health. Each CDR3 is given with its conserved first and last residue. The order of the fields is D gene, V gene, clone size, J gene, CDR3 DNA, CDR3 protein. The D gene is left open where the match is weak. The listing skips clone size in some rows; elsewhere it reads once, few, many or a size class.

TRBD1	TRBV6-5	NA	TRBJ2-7	TGTGCCAGCAGTTACTCACAGGGGTACGAGCAGTACTTC	CASSYSQGYEQYF
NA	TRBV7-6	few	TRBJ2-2	TGTGCCAGCAGCTCCCAGGCAGGGGTGGACACCGGGGAGCTGTTTTTT	CASSSQAGVDTGELFF
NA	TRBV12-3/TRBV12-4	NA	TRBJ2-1	TGTGCCAGCAGTTTTGTGAGGGGTTACAATGAGCAGTTCTTC	CASSFVRGYNEQFF
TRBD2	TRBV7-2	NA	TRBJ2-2	TGTGCCAGCAGAAGACCCGGGACTAGCACCGGGGAGCTGTTTTTT	CASRRPGTSTGELFF
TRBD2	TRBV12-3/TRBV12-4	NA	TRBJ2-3	TGTGCCAGCAGTACCACTAGCGGGGTTAGCACAGATACGCAGTATTTT	CASSTTSGVSTDTQYF
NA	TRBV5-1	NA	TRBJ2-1	TGCGCCAGCAGCTTGCTAGCGACCTCCTACAATGAGCAGTTCTTC	CASSLLATSYNEQFF
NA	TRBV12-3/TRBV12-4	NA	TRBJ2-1	TGTGCCAGCGGCGCAGGGGATTCCTACAATGAGCAGTTCTTC	CASGAGDSYNEQFF
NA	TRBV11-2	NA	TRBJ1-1	TGTGCCAGCAGCTTATGGGGGGCCTTCAACACTGAAGCTTTCTTT	CASSLWGAFNTEAFF
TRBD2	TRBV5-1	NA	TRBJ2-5	TGCGCCAGCACCCTAGCGGGAGTACAAGAGACCCAGTACTTC	CASTLAGVQETQYF
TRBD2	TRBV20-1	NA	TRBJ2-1	TGCAGTGCTTCGAAGACTAGCGGGAGGTTTGAGCAGTTCTTC	CSASKTSGRFEQFF
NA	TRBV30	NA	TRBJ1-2	TGTGCCTGGGGGCGAGGTGGCTACACCTTC	CAWGRGGYTF
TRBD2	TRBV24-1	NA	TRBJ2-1	TGTGCCACCAGTGATTCGAGCGGGAGGGCCCACAATGAGCAGTTCTTC	CATSDSSGRAHNEQFF
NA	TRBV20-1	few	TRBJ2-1	TGCAGTGCTAGGGGTAGTGGGGGCGCAGTATTCAATGAGCAGTTCTTC	CSARGSGGAVFNEQFF
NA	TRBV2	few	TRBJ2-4	TGTGCCAGCATGCCCTCGGGCCGACAAAACATTCAGTACTTC	CASMPSGRQNIQYF
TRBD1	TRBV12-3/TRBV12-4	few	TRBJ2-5	TGTGCCAGCAGCCCAGGACAGGGAACATCGGAGACCCAGTACTTC	CASSPGQGTSETQYF
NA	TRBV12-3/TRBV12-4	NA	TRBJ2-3	TGTGCCAGCAGTTTTCGGCAGCCCACAGATACGCAGTATTTT	CASSFRQPTDTQYF
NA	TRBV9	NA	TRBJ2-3	TGTGCCAGCAGCGCTAGCGACGATACGCAGTATTTT	CASSASDDTQYF
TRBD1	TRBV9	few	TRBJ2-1	TGTGCCAGCAGCGTAGGGGACCAGGGGGTATACAATGAGCAGTTCTTC	CASSVGDQGVYNEQFF
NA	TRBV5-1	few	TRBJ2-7	TGCGCCAGCAGCTTGGGCAGACTGTCCTACGAGCAGTACTTC	CASSLGRLSYEQYF
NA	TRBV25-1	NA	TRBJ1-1	TGTGCCAGCCGAGGGTCGGGGGGGTTCACTGAAGCTTTCTTT	CASRGSGGFTEAFF
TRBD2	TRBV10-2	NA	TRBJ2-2	TGCGCCAGCAGTTTTACTAGCGCCCGAGGGTTCACCGGGGAGCTGTTTTTT	CASSFTSARGFTGELFF
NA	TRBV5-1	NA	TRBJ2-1	TGCGCCAGCAGCTCAATTGGCGGAGAGCAGTTCTTC	CASSSIGGEQFF
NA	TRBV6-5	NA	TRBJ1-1	TGTGCCAGCAGTTACGTCCGCGACACTGAAGCTTTCTTT	CASSYVRDTEAFF
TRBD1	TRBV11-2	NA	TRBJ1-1	TGTGCCAGCAGCTCACAGGGGAGGGGGACTGAAGCTTTCTTT	CASSSQGRGTEAFF
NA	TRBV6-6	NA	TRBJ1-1	TGTGCCAGCTGTCGTGCGTCGACCACTGAAGCTTTCTTT	CASCRASTTEAFF
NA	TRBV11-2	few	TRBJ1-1	TGTGCCAGCAGCTTAGACGGCAGTTGGGGCACTGAAGCTTTCTTT	CASSLDGSWGTEAFF
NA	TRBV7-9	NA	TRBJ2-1	TGTGCCAGCAGCTTAGCGGCGAGGGTGGCTGAGCAGTTCTTC	CASSLAARVAEQFF
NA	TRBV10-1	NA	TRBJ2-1	TGCGCCAGCAGTCTCCAATCGGGGGTAGGCAATGAGCAGTTCTTC	CASSLQSGVGNEQFF
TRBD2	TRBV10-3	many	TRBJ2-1	TGTGCCATCCGAGGAGCGGGAGGCCAGATTACCCCCTACAATGAGCAGTTCTTC	CAIRGAGGQITPYNEQFF
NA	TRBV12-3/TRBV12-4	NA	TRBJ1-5	TGTGCCAGCAGGCCCGCCGGGGGCCAGCCCCAGCATTTT	CASRPAGGQPQHF
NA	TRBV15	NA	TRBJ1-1	TGTGCCACCAGCAGAGGGCTCGGACCTAACATGAACACTGAAGCTTTCTTT	CATSRGLGPNMNTEAFF
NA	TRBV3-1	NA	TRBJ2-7	TGTGCCAGCAGCCACCGAACCTACGAGCAGTACTTC	CASSHRTYEQYF
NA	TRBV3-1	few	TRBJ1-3	TGTGCCAGCAGCCAAAGCCACTCTGGAAACACCATATATTTT	CASSQSHSGNTIYF
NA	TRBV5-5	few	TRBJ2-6	TGTGCCAGCAGCTTGTACGAACTCTCTGGGGCCAACGTCCTGACTTTC	CASSLYELSGANVLTF
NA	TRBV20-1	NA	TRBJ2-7	TGCAGTGCCCCGGACCACTACGAGCAGTACTTC	CSAPDHYEQYF
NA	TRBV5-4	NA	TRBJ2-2	TGTGCCAGCAGCTTGGAGCCGTCCGCTGGGGAGCTGTTTTTT	CASSLEPSAGELFF
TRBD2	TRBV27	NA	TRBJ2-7	TGTGCCAGCAGTGCCCGACCTCTAATAGCGGGTGATGAGCAGTACTTC	CASSARPLIAGDEQYF
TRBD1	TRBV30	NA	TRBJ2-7	TGTGCCTGGAGAGGTATGGGACAGGACTACGAGCAGTACTTC	CAWRGMGQDYEQYF
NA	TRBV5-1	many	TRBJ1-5	TGCGCCAGCAGCTTGGCCCCAGACTTCAATCAGCCCCAGCATTTT	CASSLAPDFNQPQHF
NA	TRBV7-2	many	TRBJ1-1	TGTGCCAGCAGCTTAGGCGGGGCTGAAGCTTTCTTT	CASSLGGAEAFF
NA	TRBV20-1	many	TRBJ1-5	TGCAGTGCTAGTGGCGGTAATCAGCCCCAGCATTTT	CSASGGNQPQHF
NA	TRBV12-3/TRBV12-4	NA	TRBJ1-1	TGTGCCAGCACCCCTCGGACGGCCGGGAACACTGAAGCTTTCTTT	CASTPRTAGNTEAFF
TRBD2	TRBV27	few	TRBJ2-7	TGTGCCAGCAGTTTCTTGTCTAGCGGGGGTCTGCAGTACTTC	CASSFLSSGGLQYF
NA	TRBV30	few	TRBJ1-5	TGTGCCTGGACCCCCGGACAGTTTGATCAGCCCCAGCATTTT	CAWTPGQFDQPQHF
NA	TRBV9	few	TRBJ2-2	TGTGCCAGCAGCGTAGATTTGGAACTCACCGGGGAGCTGTTTTTT	CASSVDLELTGELFF
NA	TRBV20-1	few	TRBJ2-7	TGCAGTGCTAGTGCAGGGTCGTACTACGAGCAGTACTTC	CSASAGSYYEQYF